This TCR beta chain was recovered during a study of T-cell memory formation after mild COVID-19. Study-level findings and limits: Mainly in CM and EM were contracting CD4+ clones; CD8+ were in EMRA.

This CDR3 contains 14 residues. Trimming removed 4 bases from V and 3 bases from J; junction bases left unmatched: 2. TCRdb independently ran MiXCR on the 5' RACE reads; one entry per CDR3 protein. The sample yields fewer than 200,000 distinct CDR3 sequences, 15% to 20% seen once. With respect to this clonotype: Its specificity is unknown.

This receptor was taken from a man aged 18 to 35 who had mild COVID-19 (a few samples of this study predate the infection). Cell type and time point are not known. The sequenced sample was PBMCs or a T cell subset sorted from them (not recorded which). This rearrangement joins TRBV12-3 or TRBV12-4 to TRBJ1-4; 7 nucleotides align to TRBD1. The CDR3 DNA follows: TGTGCCAGCAGTTGGGGACAGCCTAATGAAAAACTGTTTTTT. Translating it yields CASSWGQPNEKLFF.